Listed here are 23 T cell receptor beta chains from one sample, sequenced in a study of blood T cell repertoires in COVID-19. Profiled with immunoSEQ multiplex PCR; TCRdb holds only in-frame clones, not every one. Here the sample spans about 250,000 clones, roughly 88% being singletons. The sample was peripheral blood. The receptors were sampled from a woman under 40 with COVID-19, enrolled during active disease.

The chain is built from TRBV6-1 and TRBJ1-2; 7 bases line up with TRBD1. Germline trimming cut 3 bases from V and 5 bases from J; bases unmatched to any gene: 3. CDR3 length: 13 amino acids. Germline CDR1 is MNHNS and CDR2 is SASEGT. The CDR3 sequence: CASSEDRIYGYTF. CDR3 DNA: TGTGCCAGCAGTGAGGACAGGATATATGGCTACACCTTC.

The chain links TRBV19 to TRBJ2-1, with 8 bases that match TRBD2. The CDR3 consists of 18 residues. With V trimmed by 2 bases and J by 0 bases, 9 bases remained unmatched. Germline CDR1 reads LNHDA; CDR2 reads SQIVND (reference sequence). The CDR3: CASSIPRPTSGSYNEQFF. The CDR3 DNA follows: TGTGCCAGTAGTATACCGAGACCCACTAGCGGCTCCTACAATGAGCAGTTCTTC.

The chain employs TRBV5-1 and TRBJ2-3, with 7 bases matching TRBD1. Germline trimming cut 3 bases from V and 4 bases from J; bases unmatched to any gene: 8. The CDR3 length is 15 residues. CDR1 SGHRS and CDR2 YFSETQ come from the germline V gene. The CDR3 is CASSYRDRGADTQYF. DNA of the CDR3: TGCGCCAGCAGCTACCGGGACAGAGGAGCAGATACGCAGTATTTT.

The J gene is TRBJ2-1, the V gene TRBV19; 10 positions agree with TRBD1. Germline loops: CDR1 LNHDA, CDR2 SQIVND (reference sequence). The CDR3 is 14 residues long. V trimming: 4 bases; J trimming: 4 bases; junction bases outside the gene matches: 1. The CDR3 region has the DNA TGTGCCAGTAGTACGGGACAGGGGTACAATGAGCAGTTCTTC. Translating gives CASSTGQGYNEQFF.

This clone was detected only a few times. The chain carries TRBV7-9 and TRBJ1-2; possibly TRBD1 for D (6 bases). Per the germline V gene, CDR1 is SEHNR and CDR2 is FQNEAQ (reference sequence). Trimming stripped 1 base from V and 0 bases from J, with 12 bases between. The CDR3 totals 16 residues. CDR3 bases: TGTGCCAGCAGCTTAGTATCAGGGGCAGCTAACTATGGCTACACCTTC. Translating it yields CASSLVSGAANYGYTF.

The gene calls are TRBV4-3 and TRBJ1-4; D ambiguous. CDR3 length: 15 amino acids. Trimming stripped 1 base from V and 6 bases from J, with 12 bases between. The germline V gene has CDR1 LGHNA and CDR2 YSLEER. CDR3 in DNA: TGCGCCAGCAGCCAAGGAGGGAAAGAGGATGAAAAACTGTTTTTT. It translates to CASSQGGKEDEKLFF.

A note on this clone: This CDR3 is also generated by other DNA sequences in the sample. This chain joins TRBV7-6 and TRBJ1-1; D is possibly TRBD1 (6 bases). The CDR3 runs 15 residues. Trimming left V 4 bases short and J 0 bases short, with 12 bases between. Germline V gene lookup returns CDR1 SGHVS and CDR2 FNYEAQ. In DNA, the CDR3 is TGTGCCAGCAGCTCGCCCGGGGGGCTGAACACTGAAGCTTTCTTT. Amino acids: CASSSPGGLNTEAFF.

The chain carries TRBV3-1 (or the pseudogene TRBV3-2) and TRBJ2-1, with TRBD1 matching 7 bases. CDR3 size: 16 residues. V lost 3 bases, J lost 4 bases, and 9 bases stayed unmatched. The V gene's germline CDR1 is LGHDT and CDR2 YNNKEL (reference sequence). The CDR3, as DNA: TGTGCCAGCAGCCAGGAGGTGGACAGGAGATACAATGAGCAGTTCTTC. It is translated as CASSQEVDRRYNEQFF.

The gene calls are TRBV7-9 and TRBJ1-4, with 10 bases matching TRBD1. J gave up 2 bases and V 5 bases, and 8 bases lay outside the gene matches. This CDR3 contains 17 residues. Looked up from germline, CDR1 is SEHNR and CDR2 is FQNEAQ (reference sequence). The CDR3 nucleotides are TGTGCCAGCAGCCCTCGGGGGGGACAGGGGACTAATGAAAAACTGTTTTTT. Translating gives CASSPRGGQGTNEKLFF.

The chain has TRBV2 and TRBJ2-5, with a weak D call TRBD1 (5 bases). Trimming pared 4 bases from V and 0 bases from J, leaving 18 bases between. Per germline, CDR1 SNHLY and CDR2 FYNNEI. The CDR3 runs 17 residues. The CDR3 protein is CASSGVGQAIHQETQYF. The CDR3 DNA reads TGTGCCAGCAGTGGGGTGGGGCAGGCAATTCACCAAGAGACCCAGTACTTC.

V is TRBV7-2 and J is TRBJ2-7; TRBD2 aligns across 10 bases. The germline V gene encodes CDR1 SGHTA and CDR2 FQGNSA. The CDR3 runs to 15 residues. The V segment lost 1 base and the J segment 3 bases; nucleotides outside the gene matches: 3. Here the CDR3 DNA reads TGTGCCAGCAGCTTAGTGCCTAGCGGGGGCTACGAGCAGTACTTC. Translated: CASSLVPSGGYEQYF.

The rearrangement joins TRBV13 to TRBJ2-1; TRBD2 agrees at 8 bases. Germline CDR1 reads PRHDT; CDR2 reads FYEKMQ (reference sequence). The CDR3 has 17 residues. Trimming removed 5 bases from V and 5 bases from J; junction bases left unmatched: 14. The CDR3 nucleotides are TGTGCCAGCAGCCGACCCCGGGACCCGGGAGGGGACAATGAGCAGTTCTTC. Translated: CASSRPRDPGGDNEQFF.

The chain couples TRBV4-2 to TRBJ2-7; the match to TRBD1 covers 8 bases. Germline V gives CDR1 LGHNA, CDR2 YNFKEQ. This CDR3 comprises 15 residues. The V and J ends lost 1 base and 5 bases, in that order; junction bases with no gene match: 7. In DNA form, the CDR3 reads TGTGCCAGCAGCCAAGGGACAGGGAGGCTCAACGAGCAGTACTTC. This gives the protein CASSQGTGRLNEQYF.

The chain combines TRBV5-8 with TRBJ1-2; D might be TRBD1 (6 bases). Trimming took 3 bases from V and 3 from J, leaving 15 bases between them. Germline V gene data show CDR1 as SGHTS and CDR2 as YDEGEE. CDR3 length equals 15 residues. As DNA, the CDR3 is TGTGCCAGCAGCTCGCCGGGGACACTTTACTATGGCTACACCTTC. It codes for CASSSPGTLYYGYTF. The full variable domain, completed using reference TRBV5-8 and TRBJ1-2, is EAGVTQSPTHLIKTRGQQATLRCSPISGHTSVYWYQQALGLGLQFLLWYDEGEERNRGNFPPRFSGRQFPNYSSELNVNALELEDSALYLCASSSPGTLYYGYTFGSGTRLTVV.

This clone has only a few counts. The J gene is TRBJ2-3, the V gene TRBV6-4; 11 nucleotides align to TRBD2. Germline CDR1 and CDR2: MRHNA and SNTAGT. Trimming took 3 bases from V and 2 from J; bases not matched to a gene: 4. CDR3 length: 16 residues. The CDR3 here is CASSEEGLADTDTQYF. The CDR3 DNA follows: TGTGCCAGCAGTGAAGAGGGACTAGCGGACACAGATACGCAGTATTTT.

This clone showed up just once. V is TRBV4-3 and J is TRBJ1-4; possibly TRBD1 for D (6 bases). Germline-derived CDR1 and CDR2 are LGHNA and YSLEER. The CDR3 consists of 17 residues. Trimming removed 4 bases from V and 0 bases from J, with 15 bases in between. The DNA for the CDR3 is TGCGCCAGCAGCCGCCGCCGGGACATAGCAACTAATGAAAAACTGTTTTTT. This sequence encodes CASSRRRDIATNEKLFF.

This rearrangement joins TRBV4-3 to TRBJ1-6; no reliable D call. Germline V gene data show CDR1 as LGHNA and CDR2 as YSLEER. V lost 0 bases, J lost 4 bases, and 13 bases lay in between. This CDR3 is built from 17 residues. CDR3 region: CASSQDRSGGYNSPLHF. The DNA for the CDR3 is TGCGCCAGCAGCCAAGACCGGAGCGGCGGATATAATTCACCCCTCCACTTT.

The CDR3 region is CSVVTTGGTGELFF. The CDR3 region has the DNA TGCAGCGTTGTTACGACAGGGGGCACCGGGGAGCTGTTTTTT. The chain recombines TRBV29-1 with TRBJ2-2, with 9 nucleotides matching TRBD1. V shed 4 bases and J 4 bases; nucleotides not matched to a gene: 4. The CDR3 spans 14 residues. The germline V gene encodes CDR1 SQVTM and CDR2 ANQGSEA.

This chain connects TRBV2 to TRBJ2-5; 9 nucleotides match TRBD2. V dropped 8 bases and J dropped 4; count of bases not matched to a gene: 11. The CDR3 is 15 residues long. The germline V gene has CDR1 SNHLY and CDR2 FYNNEI. CDR3 sequence reads: CASHKTHSGGETQYF. CDR3 nucleotide sequence: TGTGCCAGCCATAAAACCCATAGCGGGGGAGAGACCCAGTACTTC.

The chain links TRBV19 to TRBJ2-7; a possible D gene is TRBD1 (6 bases). The length of the CDR3 is 15 residues. Germline CDR1 and CDR2: LNHDA and SQIVND (reference sequence). Trimming stripped 4 bases from V and 3 bases from J, with 16 bases between. The CDR3 sequence: CASSKLQGPLYEQYF. The CDR3 coding sequence is TGTGCCAGTAGTAAGTTACAGGGTCCCCTCTACGAGCAGTACTTC.

The chain links TRBV25-1 to TRBJ1-3, with unresolved D. The V and J ends lost 2 bases and 0 bases respectively, with 11 bases between them. Germline lookup yields CDR1 MGHDK and CDR2 SYGVNS. This CDR3 has 16 residues. DNA for the CDR3: TGTGCCAGCAGTGAACTAGGTGGCAACTCTGGAAACACCATATATTTT. This translates into CASSELGGNSGNTIYF.

This chain links TRBV13 with TRBJ1-5; D not certain. V was pared by 2 bases and J by 0 bases, with 8 bases between. Germline CDR1 is PRHDT and CDR2 is FYEKMQ (reference sequence). The length of the CDR3 is 15 residues. As DNA, the CDR3 is TGTGCCAGCAGCTTACACAGAGATAGCAATCAGCCCCAGCATTTT. Its translation: CASSLHRDSNQPQHF. Complete variable domain (other parts from reference TRBV13 and TRBJ1-5): AAGVIQSPRHLIKEKRETATLKCYPIPRHDTVYWYQQGPGQDPQFLISFYEKMQSDKGSIPDRFSAQQFSDYHSELNMSSLELGDSALYFCASSLHRDSNQPQHFGDGTRLSIL.

The rearrangement uses TRBV19 and TRBJ2-1, with D perhaps matching TRBD1 (6 bases). Germline CDR1 is LNHDA and CDR2 is SQIVND (reference sequence). The V and J ends lost 6 bases and 8 bases respectively, with 14 bases between them. This CDR3 spans 13 amino acids. This CDR3 is CASSPDRGHEQFF. The CDR3 DNA sequence: TGTGCCAGTAGCCCGGACAGAGGGCATGAGCAGTTCTTC.